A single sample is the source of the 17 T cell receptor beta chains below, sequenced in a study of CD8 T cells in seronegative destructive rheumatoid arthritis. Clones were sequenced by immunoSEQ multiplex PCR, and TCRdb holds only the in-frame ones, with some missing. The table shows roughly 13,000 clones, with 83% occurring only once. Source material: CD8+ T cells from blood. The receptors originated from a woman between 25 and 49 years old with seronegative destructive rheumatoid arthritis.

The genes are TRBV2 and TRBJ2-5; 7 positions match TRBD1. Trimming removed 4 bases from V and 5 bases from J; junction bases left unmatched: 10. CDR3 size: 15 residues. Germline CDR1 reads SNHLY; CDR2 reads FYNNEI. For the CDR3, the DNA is TGTGCCAGCAGTGGGGACAGCAGCTCGGGGGAGACCCAGTACTTC. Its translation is CASSGDSSSGETQYF.

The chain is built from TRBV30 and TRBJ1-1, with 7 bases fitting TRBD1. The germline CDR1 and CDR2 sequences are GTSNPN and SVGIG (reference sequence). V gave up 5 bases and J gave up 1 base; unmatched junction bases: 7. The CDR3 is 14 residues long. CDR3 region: CAWVHRGWNTEAFF. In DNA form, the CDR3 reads TGTGCCTGGGTCCACAGGGGATGGAACACTGAAGCTTTCTTT. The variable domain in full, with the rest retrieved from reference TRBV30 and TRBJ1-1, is SQTIHQWPATLVQPVGSPLSLECTVEGTSNPNLYWYRQAAGRGLQLLFYSVGIGQISSEVPQNLSASRPQDRQFILSSKKLLLSDSGFYLCAWVHRGWNTEAFFGQGTRLTVV.

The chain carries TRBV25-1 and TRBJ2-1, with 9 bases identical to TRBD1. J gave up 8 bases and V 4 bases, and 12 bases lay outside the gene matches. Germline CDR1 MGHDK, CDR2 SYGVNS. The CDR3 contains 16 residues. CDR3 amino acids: CASSARSGTGRHEQFF. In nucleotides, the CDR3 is TGTGCCAGCAGTGCGAGGTCCGGGACAGGGCGGCATGAGCAGTTCTTC.

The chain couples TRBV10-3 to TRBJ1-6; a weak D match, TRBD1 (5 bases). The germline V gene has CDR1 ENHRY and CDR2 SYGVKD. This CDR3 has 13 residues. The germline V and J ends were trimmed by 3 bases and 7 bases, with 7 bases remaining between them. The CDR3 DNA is TGTGCCATCAGTGATAACAGGAATTCACCCCTCCACTTT. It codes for CAISDNRNSPLHF.

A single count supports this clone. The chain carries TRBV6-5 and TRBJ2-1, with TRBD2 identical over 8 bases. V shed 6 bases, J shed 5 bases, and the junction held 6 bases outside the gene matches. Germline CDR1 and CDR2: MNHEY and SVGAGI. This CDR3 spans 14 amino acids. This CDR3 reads CASSPTGLDNEQFF. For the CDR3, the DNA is TGTGCCAGCAGCCCGACGGGACTAGACAATGAGCAGTTCTTC.

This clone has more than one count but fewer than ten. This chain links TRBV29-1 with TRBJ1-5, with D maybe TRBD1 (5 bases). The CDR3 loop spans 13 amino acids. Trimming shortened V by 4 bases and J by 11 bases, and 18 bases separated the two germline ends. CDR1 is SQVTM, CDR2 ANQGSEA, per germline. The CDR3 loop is CSVVFPGSGAQHF. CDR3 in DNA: TGCAGCGTTGTTTTTCCAGGGTCAGGCGCCCAGCATTTT.

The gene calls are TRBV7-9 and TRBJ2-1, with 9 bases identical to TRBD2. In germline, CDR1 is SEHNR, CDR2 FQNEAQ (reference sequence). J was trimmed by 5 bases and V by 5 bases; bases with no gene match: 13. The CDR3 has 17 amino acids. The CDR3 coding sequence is TGTGCCAGCAGCCCCCCTCCTGGGCGGGGGGGACACAATGAGCAGTTCTTC. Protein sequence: CASSPPPGRGGHNEQFF.

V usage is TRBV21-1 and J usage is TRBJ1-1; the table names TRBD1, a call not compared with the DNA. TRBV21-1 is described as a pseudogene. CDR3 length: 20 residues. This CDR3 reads CASSKPQGGLTGPLNTEAFF. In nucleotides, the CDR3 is TGTGCCAGCAGCAAACCCCAGGGGGGCCTGACAGGCCCTCTGAACACTGAAGCTTTCTTT.

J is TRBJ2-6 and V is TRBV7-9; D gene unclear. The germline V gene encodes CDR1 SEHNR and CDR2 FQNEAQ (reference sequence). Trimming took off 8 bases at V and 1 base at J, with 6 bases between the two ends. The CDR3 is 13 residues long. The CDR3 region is CASLPSGANVLTF. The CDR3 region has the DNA TGTGCCAGCCTTCCGTCTGGGGCCAACGTCCTGACTTTC. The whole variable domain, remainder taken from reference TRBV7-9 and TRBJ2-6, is DTGVSQNPRHKITKRGQNVTFRCDPISEHNRLYWYRQTLGQGPEFLTYFQNEAQLEKSRLLSDRFSAERPKGSFSTLEIQRTEQGDSAMYLCASLPSGANVLTFGAGSRLTVL.

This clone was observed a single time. In nucleotides, the CDR3 is TGTGCCAGCAGCCGCGGACAGTCCAATCAGCCCCAGCATTTT. Protein: CASSRGQSNQPQHF. The chain has TRBV7-9 and TRBJ1-5, with D perhaps matching TRBD1 (6 bases). Germline V gene lookup returns CDR1 SEHNR and CDR2 FQNEAQ (reference sequence). The CDR3 sequence is 14 residues long. The V and J ends lost 5 bases and 3 bases respectively, with 11 bases between them.

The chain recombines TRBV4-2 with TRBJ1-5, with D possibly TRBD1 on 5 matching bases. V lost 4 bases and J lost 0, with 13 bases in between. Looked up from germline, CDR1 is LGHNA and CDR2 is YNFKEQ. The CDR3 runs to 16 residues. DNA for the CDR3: TGTGCCAGCAGCCCTTCCTGGGGCGGTAGCAATCAGCCCCAGCATTTT. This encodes CASSPSWGGSNQPQHF.

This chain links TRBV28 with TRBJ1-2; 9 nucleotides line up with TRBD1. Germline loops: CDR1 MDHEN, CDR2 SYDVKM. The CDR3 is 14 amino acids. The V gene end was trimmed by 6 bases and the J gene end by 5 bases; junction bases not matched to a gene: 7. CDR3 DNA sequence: TGTGCCAGCAGCCGGGACAGGGAGGTATATGGCTACACCTTC. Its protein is CASSRDREVYGYTF.

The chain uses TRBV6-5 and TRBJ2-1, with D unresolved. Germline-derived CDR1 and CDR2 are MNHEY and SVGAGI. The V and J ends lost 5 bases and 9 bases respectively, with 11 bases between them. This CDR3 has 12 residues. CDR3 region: CASSEIAGEQFF. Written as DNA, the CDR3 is TGTGCCAGCAGTGAAATAGCCGGTGAGCAGTTCTTC.

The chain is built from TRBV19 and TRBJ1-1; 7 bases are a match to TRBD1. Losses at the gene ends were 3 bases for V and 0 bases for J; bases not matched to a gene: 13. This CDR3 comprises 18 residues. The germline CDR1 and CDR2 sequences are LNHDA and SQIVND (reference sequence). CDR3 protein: CASSIETGRPRMNTEAFF. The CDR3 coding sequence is TGTGCCAGTAGTATCGAGACAGGGCGTCCCCGCATGAACACTGAAGCTTTCTTT.

The CDR3 nucleotides are TGTGCTATATCCCCGACAGATGCGAACACCGGGGAGCTGTTTTTT. This codes for CAISPTDANTGELFF. The chain joins TRBV19 to TRBJ2-2, with a tentative D call TRBD1 (5 bases). CDR1 is LNHDA, CDR2 SQIVND, per germline (reference sequence). This CDR3 is built from 15 residues. The whole variable domain, filled in from reference TRBV19 and TRBJ2-2, reads DGGITQSPKYLFRKEGQNVTLSCEQNLNHDAMYWYRQDPGQGLRLIYYSQIVNDFQKGDIAEGYSVSREKKESFPLTVTSAQKNPTAFYLCAISPTDANTGELFFGEGSRLTVL.

This CDR3 reads CASSPPGSLLTYEQYF. CDR3 nucleotides: TGTGCCAGCAGCCCCCCGGGGTCCCTTTTGACCTACGAGCAGTACTTC. This sequence joins TRBV7-9 and TRBJ2-7; possible D gene TRBD2, 5 bases. The germline V gene encodes CDR1 SEHNR and CDR2 FQNEAQ (reference sequence). Between the trimmed V and J ends, which lost 5 bases and 2 bases, there was a span of 19 bases. This CDR3 region has 16 residues. Based on the CDR3 plus reference TRBV7-9 and TRBJ2-7, the full variable domain is DTGVSQNPRHKITKRGQNVTFRCDPISEHNRLYWYRQTLGQGPEFLTYFQNEAQLEKSRLLSDRFSAERPKGSFSTLEIQRTEQGDSAMYLCASSPPGSLLTYEQYFGPGTRLTVT.

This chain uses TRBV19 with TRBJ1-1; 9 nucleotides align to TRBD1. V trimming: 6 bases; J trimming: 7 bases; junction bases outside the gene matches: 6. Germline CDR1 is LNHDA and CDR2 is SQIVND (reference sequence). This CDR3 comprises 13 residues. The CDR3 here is CASSPGQGFEAFF. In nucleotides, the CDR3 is TGTGCCAGTAGCCCGGGACAGGGCTTTGAAGCTTTCTTT.